This TCR beta chain was captured in a study of T-cell reconstitution after alpha-beta-depleted transplantation in children. Study-wide results and limits: Expanded graft clones, several hundred of them, were reportedly the source of alpha-beta T cells about two months after transplant. By one year post-transplant, T-cell counts and diversity largely arose from T cells that were newly produced.

This clonotype was detected ten times or more. Its antigen remains unidentified. V was cut by 5 bases and J by 2 bases, with 16 bases left in between. The CDR3 has 14 amino acids. Looked up from germline, CDR1 is DFQATT and CDR2 is SNEGSKA (reference sequence). Unique molecular identifiers featured in how the TCRbeta library was prepared. MiXCR was run by TCRdb on the PCR reads, yielding one entry per CDR3 protein. The sample shows 140,000 or so distinct CDR3 sequences, more than 8% of them seen only once. The source of this sequence is a female patient aged 2 to 10 who had a stem cell transplant for congenital amegakaryocytic thrombocytopenia, so the T cells may come from the graft donor. The chain couples TRBV20-1 to TRBJ2-7; D is perhaps TRBD1 (6 bases). This specimen consisted of PBMCs, mostly from graft donor cells, obtained 180 days after TCRalphabeta/CD19-depleted stem cell transplant. The CDR3 nucleotides read TGCAGTGCTGGATCCGGGACAATAACCTACGAGCAGTACTTC. The encoded protein is CSAGSGTITYEQYF.